This entry lists 13 T cell receptor beta chains sequenced from one sample in a study of T-cell reconstitution after alpha-beta-depleted transplantation in children. Molecular barcoding with unique molecular identifiers was used for the TCRbeta library. TCRdb redid the calling of the PCR reads with MiXCR, one entry per CDR3 protein. The sample records 210,000 or so distinct CDR3 sequences, around 9.5% being singletons. The starting material was PBMCs from the stem cell graft donor, obtained from the stem cell graft. The source is a human donor who donated a stem cell graft to a child with acute lymphoblastic leukemia.

This clonotype was detected many times. The rearrangement uses TRBV12-3 or TRBV12-4 and TRBJ1-1; maybe TRBD1 (6 bases). Trimming took 5 bases from V and 7 from J, leaving 14 bases between them. CDR3 length: 13 amino acids. The CDR3: CASSLQQGDEAFF. The CDR3 nucleotides are TGTGCCAGCAGTCTTCAACAGGGAGATGAAGCTTTCTTT.

V gene TRBV9 combines with J gene TRBJ1-3; D call uncertain. Germline V gives CDR1 SGDLS, CDR2 YYNGEE. CDR3 length equals 15 residues. V was shortened by 0 bases and J by 1 base, with 8 bases between the two germline ends. CDR3 amino acids: CASSVATDSGNTIYF. The CDR3 DNA reads as TGTGCCAGCAGCGTAGCAACCGATTCTGGAAACACCATATATTTT.

This clonotype was seen ten or more times. The chain recombines TRBV7-9 with TRBJ1-4; no clear D. The CDR3 runs to 15 residues. Trimming removed 5 bases at V and 3 bases at J, with 13 bases between. The germline gives CDR1 SEHNR, CDR2 FQNEAQ (reference sequence). The CDR3 is CASSPWTDSNEKLFF. In DNA form, the CDR3 reads TGTGCCAGCAGCCCCTGGACGGATTCTAATGAAAAACTGTTTTTT.

In the case of this clonotype: The junction departs from germline at one end; a sequencing error may be responsible. The chain uses TRBV5-5 and TRBJ2-1; 10 bases match TRBD2. The CDR3 loop spans 15 amino acids. From germline, CDR1 is SGHKS and CDR2 YYEKEE (reference sequence). In DNA, the CDR3 is TGTGCCAGCACCTTGGATTTTTCGAGCGGGGGGGCCTGGGTCTTC. Its translation: CASTLDFSSGGAWVF.

The chain couples TRBV12-3 or TRBV12-4 to TRBJ2-1, with a possible D match to TRBD1 (5 bases). V lost 6 bases to trimming and J lost 3 bases, with 15 bases between them. This CDR3 region has 15 residues. CDR3 protein: CASSETVGIYNEQFF. CDR3 nucleotide sequence: TGTGCCAGCAGCGAGACAGTTGGGATCTACAATGAGCAGTTCTTC.

The CDR3 is CASSQDSRRRYF. CDR3 nucleotide sequence: TGTGCCAGCAGCCAAGATTCACGGCGTCGGTATTTT. The chain links TRBV3-1 to TRBJ2-3; no definite D call. Deletions cut 0 bases from V and 14 bases from J, with 12 bases between. The CDR3 covers 12 residues. Germline values: CDR1 LGHDT, CDR2 YNNKEL (reference sequence).

This clonotype was counted a few times. CDR3 loop: CSARRSDGTAIEAFF. The CDR3 DNA reads TGCAGTGCTAGGAGGTCGGACGGGACGGCCATTGAAGCTTTCTTT. The chain employs TRBV20-1 and TRBJ1-1, with D possibly being TRBD1 (5 bases). Germline CDR1 DFQATT, CDR2 SNEGSKA (reference sequence). The CDR3 length is 15 residues. V dropped 3 bases and J dropped 7 bases, with 21 bases sitting between them.

CDR3 region: CASSYAGTSGNEQFF. CDR3 sequence (DNA): TGTGCCAGCAGTTACGCGGGGACTAGCGGCAATGAGCAGTTCTTC. This chain uses TRBV6-5 with TRBJ2-1, with TRBD2 matching 11 bases. The germline V gene encodes CDR1 MNHEY and CDR2 SVGAGI. The CDR3 contains 15 residues. V lost 2 bases to trimming and J lost 6 bases; unmatched junction nucleotides: 3.

This clonotype was seen a few times. The chain uses TRBV6-1 and TRBJ1-1; TRBD1 aligns across 7 bases. Germline values: CDR1 MNHNS, CDR2 SASEGT. Unmatched junction bases numbered 16, after V lost 7 bases and J lost 5 bases. The CDR3 is 16 residues long. DNA for the CDR3: TGTGCCAGCACCAAACAGGGGAGCTCTTTTGGTACTGAAGCTTTCTTT. It specifies CASTKQGSSFGTEAFF.

This clonotype has more than one count but fewer than ten. V and J are TRBV5-1 and TRBJ1-1; D is ambiguous. The CDR3 contains 14 residues. V lost 4 bases, J lost 1 base, and 11 bases lay in between. Germline loops: CDR1 SGHRS, CDR2 YFSETQ. The CDR3 here is CASSLNVGNTEAFF. For the CDR3, the DNA is TGCGCCAGCAGCCTAAACGTTGGGAACACTGAAGCTTTCTTT. Looking up the rest from reference TRBV5-1 and TRBJ1-1 gives the full variable domain: KAGVTQTPRYLIKTRGQQVTLSCSPISGHRSVSWYQQTPGQGLQFLFEYFSETQRNKGNFPGRFSGRQFSNSRSEMNVSTLELGDSALYLCASSLNVGNTEAFFGQGTRLTVV.

This chain connects TRBV25-1 to TRBJ2-2, with a possible D match to TRBD1 (5 bases). Deletions cut 3 bases from V and 1 base from J, with 18 bases between. The germline V gene has CDR1 MGHDK and CDR2 SYGVNS. The CDR3 has 18 amino acids. CDR3 residues: CASSDPELDSRNTGELFF. In DNA form, the CDR3 reads TGTGCCAGCAGTGACCCGGAGCTCGACAGTAGGAACACCGGGGAGCTGTTTTTT.

The gene calls are TRBV20-1 and TRBJ2-2; 8 bases agree with TRBD2. V dropped 3 bases and J dropped 6; count of bases not matched to a gene: 6. The CDR3 totals 14 residues. Germline values: CDR1 DFQATT, CDR2 SNEGSKA (reference sequence). The CDR3 spells CSASLAGLAGELFF. The CDR3 coding sequence is TGCAGTGCTAGTTTAGCGGGGCTAGCCGGGGAGCTGTTTTTT.

This clonotype came up a few times. This chain joins TRBV12-3 or TRBV12-4 and TRBJ2-3; TRBD2 aligns across 10 bases. The V gene end was trimmed by 5 bases and the J gene end by 6 bases; junction bases not matched to a gene: 8. This CDR3 has 15 amino acids. DNA for the CDR3: TGTGCCAGCAGTCCTGAGCGGGGGGGCCGCGATACGCAGTATTTT. It specifies CASSPERGGRDTQYF.